Listed here are 4 T cell receptor beta chains from one sample, sequenced in a study of early T cells in non-severe SARS-CoV-2 infection (dated by TCRdb to 2020 to 2023). Libraries were made using 5' RACE. The sequencer was a NextSeq 500. TCRdb reprocessing: public reads trimmed at Q25 with fastp, clones called with MiXCR, in-frame beta chains kept. Each CDR3 protein gets just one entry, which takes the most common genes and DNA from the rows behind it. This sample gives tens of thousands of distinct CDR3 sequences in total; 9.3% of them show up just once. The ten largest clonotypes hold less than 25% of the sample. Sequenced: whole blood. All receptors derive from an adult who was a healthcare worker with PCR-confirmed SARS-CoV-2 infection or an uninfected control (not recorded which).

The CDR3 protein is CASSGLGDEQYF. DNA for the CDR3: TGTGCCAGCAGTGGGCTGGGGGACGAGCAGTACTTC. V usage is TRBV27 and J usage is TRBJ2-7; D may be TRBD1 or TRBD2 (5 bases each). The CDR3 is 12 amino acids. The ends were cut back, 5 bases at V and 5 bases at J, with 10 bases in the middle. Germline V lookup: CDR1 MNHEY, CDR2 SMNVEV (reference sequence).

V is TRBV4-1 and J is TRBJ2-6; no firm D call. V was clipped by 2 bases and J by 0 bases, with 5 bases between them. The CDR3 contains 15 residues. Looked up from germline, CDR1 is MGHRA and CDR2 is YSYEKL. CDR3 in DNA: TGCGCCAGCAGCCAACCAACCTCTGGGGCCAACGTCCTGACTTTC. Protein product: CASSQPTSGANVLTF.

The chain links TRBV12-3 or TRBV12-4 to TRBJ2-7; possible D gene TRBD1, 5 bases. Trimming removed 5 bases at V and 2 bases at J, with 10 bases between. CDR3 length: 13 residues. The CDR3 reads CASSRQSAYEQYF. CDR3 bases: TGTGCCAGCAGTCGACAGTCCGCCTACGAGCAGTACTTC.

The rearrangement joins TRBV20-1 to TRBJ1-2; weak D call: TRBD1 (6 bases). The V and J ends lost 5 bases and 8 bases respectively, with 12 bases between them. Germline V gene data show CDR1 as DFQATT and CDR2 as SNEGSKA (reference sequence). The CDR3 covers 11 residues. CDR3 DNA: TGCAGTGCTGGAGTAACAGGGGGCTACACCTTC. This translates into CSAGVTGGYTF.